These T cell receptor beta chains were read from a single sample in a study of breast tumors, draining lymph nodes, adjacent tissues. MiXCR was run by TCRdb on the multiplex PCR reads, yielding one entry per CDR3 protein. This table has fewer than 200,000 distinct CDR3 sequences, 25% to 40% appearing once. The sequenced sample was axillary lymph node tissue. These TCRs come from a female donor with breast cancer. Some clones in this sample may be carry-over from other donors' samples. Both conserved end residues are part of each CDR3. D genes are given only for firm matches. Clone size, where shown, is once, few, many, or a class for clones that have expanded.

d_call j_call v_call clone_size cdr3_aa cdr3_nt
TRBD1 TRBJ1-1 TRBV2 NA CASSEGTGATNTEAFF TGTGCCAGCAGTGAAGGGACAGGGGCTACCAACACTGAAGCTTTCTTC
NA TRBJ2-1 TRBV6-5 NA CTSSYGRALSSYNEQSF TGTACCAGCAGTTACGGGCGGGCCCTAAGCTCCTACAATGAGCAGTCCTTC
NA TRBJ2-7 TRBV6-5 NA CASSYSPGSYYEQYF TGTGCCAGCAGTTACTCGCCGGGGAGTTACTACGAGCAGTACTTC
NA TRBJ1-2 TRBV15 many CATRTTTSYGYTF TGTGCCACCAGAACTACAACTTCCTATGGCTACACCTTC
NA TRBJ1-2 TRBV25-1 many CASSSPHGYTF TGTGCCAGCAGTTCCCCACATGGCTACACCTTC
NA TRBJ2-1 TRBV19 many CASSSGSGSNEQFF TGTGCCAGTAGCTCAGGTTCGGGTAGCAATGAGCAGTTCTTC
NA TRBJ2-5 TRBV7-9 many CASSLYTGEETQYF TGTGCCAGCAGCTTATACACGGGAGAAGAGACCCAGTACTTC
NA TRBJ2-3 TRBV24-1 many CATRQEDTQYF TGTGCCACCCGACAGGAAGATACGCAGTATTTT
NA TRBJ2-7 TRBV7-2 many CASTSPNGQSSYEQYF TGTGCCAGCACCTCCCCAAACGGACAGAGCTCCTACGAGCAGTACTTC
TRBD1 TRBJ1-5 TRBV2 NA CASSGDRGGYEHF TGTGCCAGCAGTGGGGACAGGGGTGGTTACGAGCATTTT
NA TRBJ1-2 TRBV4-1 many CASSQGAGVYYGYTF TGCGCCAGCAGCCAAGGAGCAGGGGTATACTATGGCTACACCTTC
TRBD2 TRBJ2-1 TRBV12-3/TRBV12-4 many CASRPGTSDYNEQFF TGTGCCAGCAGGCCCGGGACTAGCGACTACAATGAGCAGTTCTTC
TRBD2 TRBJ2-1 TRBV6-5 few CASRKYSGGASYNEQFF TGTGCCAGCAGAAAATATAGCGGGGGGGCCTCCTACAATGAGCAGTTCTTC
NA TRBJ2-7 TRBV20-1 many CSAANRASSRNYEQYF TGCAGTGCTGCCAACCGGGCCTCAAGCCGGAACTACGAGCAGTACTTC